The 18 T cell receptor beta chains presented below share a single source sample, sequenced in a study of T-cell reconstitution after alpha-beta-depleted transplantation in children. Unique molecular identifiers were used in preparing the TCRbeta library. TCRdb called the PCR reads again in MiXCR, with one record for every CDR3 protein. This table holds approximately 520,000 distinct CDR3 sequences, about 10% found once. Sample: PBMCs, mostly from graft donor cells, taken 180 days after TCRalphabeta/CD19-depleted stem cell transplant. These receptors were obtained from a female patient between 2 and 15 years old who had a stem cell transplant for aplastic anemia, so the T cells may come from the graft donor.

This clonotype was found a few times. The chain has TRBV7-2 and TRBJ2-7; D may match TRBD1 or TRBD2 (6 bases each). The germline gives CDR1 SGHTA, CDR2 FQGNSA. The CDR3 runs to 16 residues. The V end was cut by 5 bases, the J end by 0 bases, with 17 bases between. The CDR3 is CASSRRGQEYSYEQYF. In nucleotides, the CDR3 is TGTGCCAGCAGCCGGCGGGGACAAGAATACTCCTACGAGCAGTACTTC.

This clonotype was counted between two and nine times. This chain joins TRBV7-9 and TRBJ1-5, with D tentatively TRBD1 (5 bases). Germline V gene data show CDR1 as SEHNR and CDR2 as FQNEAQ (reference sequence). Trimming left V 5 bases short and J 3 bases short, with 14 bases between. The CDR3 totals 15 residues. The CDR3 region is CASSPLPGFNQPQHF. The CDR3 DNA reads TGTGCCAGCAGCCCTTTGCCAGGGTTCAATCAGCCCCAGCATTTT.

This chain's CDR3 is CASTPSGTGSSDTQYF. The CDR3 coding sequence is TGTGCCAGCACCCCCTCTGGGACTGGCTCCTCAGATACGCAGTATTTT. V usage is TRBV12-3 or TRBV12-4 and J usage is TRBJ2-3, with a tentative D call TRBD2 (6 bases). The CDR3 is made up of 16 amino acids. V was clipped by 7 bases and J by 4 bases, with 21 bases between them.

This clonotype came up a few times. The rearrangement links TRBV5-1 to TRBJ2-7; D might be TRBD1 or TRBD2, each matching 6 bases. V dropped 0 bases and J dropped 2 bases, with 12 bases sitting between them. This CDR3 region has 15 residues. Per germline, CDR1 SGHRS and CDR2 YFSETQ. CDR3 DNA: TGCGCCAGCAGCTTGGCCGGGGGCTCCGCCTACGAGCAGTACGTC. Its protein product is CASSLAGGSAYEQYV.

There are a few counts of this clonotype. The V and J genes are TRBV18 and TRBJ1-3; D is unresolved. The germline CDR1 and CDR2 sequences are KGHSH and LQKENI. This CDR3 contains 16 residues. Deletions cut 4 bases from V and 0 bases from J, with 13 bases between. The CDR3 DNA is TGTGCCAGCTCACGGCAGGTCTTGAGCTCTGGAAACACCATATATTTT. Its translation is CASSRQVLSSGNTIYF.

The CDR3 DNA reads as TGTGCCAGCAGCTTTCTGGGACTAGCGGTGGGCGAGCAGTACTTC. This translates into CASSFLGLAVGEQYF. The gene calls are TRBV7-2 and TRBJ2-7, with 11 bases matching TRBD2. This CDR3 contains 15 residues. Germline trimming cut 3 bases from V and 6 bases from J; bases unmatched to any gene: 7. Looked up from germline, CDR1 is SGHTA and CDR2 is FQGNSA.

The rearrangement uses TRBV4-3 and TRBJ2-3; TRBD2 matches at 9 bases. Trimming at V came to 4 bases and at J to 3 bases, leaving 5 bases not matched to a gene. Germline CDR1 LGHNA, CDR2 YSLEER. The length of the CDR3 is 15 residues. The chain's CDR3 is CASSRAGGGTDTQYF. CDR3 nucleotides: TGCGCCAGCAGCCGAGCGGGAGGTGGGACAGATACGCAGTATTTT.

This clonotype turned up a few times. The V call is TRBV11-2, the J call TRBJ2-7, with D possibly being TRBD1 (6 bases). CDR1 and CDR2 (germline): SGHAT, FQNNGV. The CDR3 has 15 amino acids. Trimming removed 5 bases at V and 0 bases at J, with 14 bases between. The CDR3 DNA reads as TGTGCCAGCAGCGGGGACATACTCTACTCCTACGAGCAGTACTTC. Its translation: CASSGDILYSYEQYF. The full variable domain, completed using reference TRBV11-2 and TRBJ2-7, is EAGVAQSPRYKIIEKRQSVAFWCNPISGHATLYWYQQILGQGPKLLIQFQNNGVVDDSQLPKDRFSAERLKGVDSTLKIQPAKLEDSAVYLCASSGDILYSYEQYFGPGTRLTVT.

This clonotype was counted only a few times. The genes are TRBV10-3 and TRBJ2-7; 12 positions agree with TRBD1. V shed 10 bases and J 6 bases; nucleotides not matched to a gene: 10. The CDR3 extends over 14 amino acids. Germline loops: CDR1 ENHRY, CDR2 SYGVKD. The CDR3 protein is CATAGGQGAFEQYF. The CDR3 DNA follows: TGTGCCACCGCAGGGGGACAGGGGGCTTTCGAGCAGTACTTC.

This clonotype was seen a few times. The genes are TRBV2 and TRBJ2-1, with 9 positions matching TRBD1. Germline values: CDR1 SNHLY, CDR2 FYNNEI. J lost 11 bases, V lost 6 bases, and 11 bases had no gene match. The CDR3 extends over 14 amino acids. CDR3 DNA: TGTGCCAGCAGGGGGACAGGGTCCAGCTCGCAGCAGTTCTTC. This codes for CASRGTGSSSQQFF. Filled out from reference TRBV2 and TRBJ2-1, the complete variable domain reads EPEVTQTPSHQVTQMGQEVILRCVPISNHLYFYWYRQILGQKVEFLVSFYNNEISEKSEIFDDQFSVERPDGSNFTLKIRSTKLEDSAMYFCASRGTGSSSQQFFGPGTRLTVL.

CDR3 coding DNA: TGCAGTGCTAGAGAGACCGGGACAGGGTTGTACGAGCAGTACTTC. It codes for CSARETGTGLYEQYF. The rearrangement joins TRBV20-1 to TRBJ2-7; 9 bases match TRBD1. After removal of 0 bases from V and 4 bases from J, the junction contained 7 bases not matched to a gene. The CDR3 sequence is 15 residues long. Germline-derived CDR1 and CDR2 are DFQATT and SNEGSKA (reference sequence).

V and J are TRBV4-1 and TRBJ2-1; 8 bases match TRBD2. The CDR3 sequence is 17 residues long. Germline assignment: CDR1 MGHRA and CDR2 YSYEKL. With 3 bases clipped from V and 0 bases from J, the junction kept 7 bases outside the gene matches. The CDR3 protein is CASSQPGGASSYNEQFF. CDR3 DNA sequence: TGCGCCAGCAGCCAGCCGGGGGGGGCTAGCTCCTACAATGAGCAGTTCTTC.

In DNA form, the CDR3 reads TGTGCCAGCAACGGAGGGAGGTGGGCAGATACGCAGTATTTT. Translated: CASNGGRWADTQYF. This chain joins TRBV14 and TRBJ2-3; D may be TRBD2 (6 bases). Germline V gene data show CDR1 as SGHDN and CDR2 as FVKESK. This CDR3 comprises 14 residues. V was cut by 7 bases and J by 4 bases, with 15 bases left in between.

This sequence joins TRBV7-6 and TRBJ1-5; 9 bases match TRBD1. The CDR3 has 16 amino acids. The germline V gene encodes CDR1 SGHVS and CDR2 FNYEAQ. Losses at the gene ends were 4 bases for V and 3 bases for J; bases not matched to a gene: 7. The CDR3 DNA reads TGTGCCAGCAGCTCGACCCGGGACAGGGACAATCAGCCCCAGCATTTT. Amino acids: CASSSTRDRDNQPQHF.

This clonotype was detected a few times. V is TRBV28 and J is TRBJ2-7; TRBD2 matches 11 bases. Germline values: CDR1 MDHEN, CDR2 SYDVKM. The CDR3 runs to 16 residues. Trimming removed 6 bases from V and 4 bases from J; junction bases left unmatched: 11. The CDR3 spells CASSRKRTSGLYEQYF. For the CDR3, the DNA is TGTGCCAGCAGCCGCAAAAGGACTAGCGGGTTGTACGAGCAGTACTTC. Full variable domain (missing parts from reference TRBV28 and TRBJ2-7): DVKVTQSSRYLVKRTGEKVFLECVQDMDHENMFWYRQDPGLGLRLIYFSYDVKMKEKGDIPEGYSVSREKKERFSLILESASTNQTSMYLCASSRKRTSGLYEQYFGPGTRLTVT.

This clonotype showed up just a few times. V usage is TRBV15 and J usage is TRBJ1-2; D is possibly TRBD1 (5 bases). Germline V CDR1 and CDR2: LNHNV, YYDKDF (reference sequence). This CDR3 comprises 16 residues. Trimming removed 0 bases from V and 1 base from J, with 12 bases in between. CDR3 sequence reads: CATSRDLTGDNYGYTF. CDR3 coding DNA: TGTGCCACCAGCAGAGATCTAACAGGCGATAACTATGGCTACACCTTC.

The chain is built from TRBV15 and TRBJ2-4; 8 nucleotides align to TRBD1. The CDR3 is 19 residues long. V was clipped by 3 bases and J by 2 bases; unmatched bases: 15. Germline lookup yields CDR1 LNHNV and CDR2 YYDKDF (reference sequence). The CDR3 nucleotides read TGTGCCACCAGCAGGGAATACGCAGGGGGCGTGGAATCCAAAAACATTCAGTACTTC. Protein sequence: CATSREYAGGVESKNIQYF. Complete variable domain (other parts from reference TRBV15 and TRBJ2-4): DAMVIQNPRYQVTQFGKPVTLSCSQTLNHNVMYWYQQKSSQAPKLLFHYYDKDFNNEADTPDNFQSRRPNTSFCFLDIRSPGLGDTAMYLCATSREYAGGVESKNIQYFGAGTRLSVL.

In this sample, this clonotype turned up a few times. The chain joins TRBV29-1 to TRBJ2-5; D is perhaps TRBD1 (5 bases). V gave up 5 bases and J gave up 5 bases, with 15 bases separating them. CDR3 length: 13 residues. CDR1 is SQVTM, CDR2 ANQGSEA, per germline. CDR3 sequence reads: CSVFRQGGETQYF. CDR3 DNA: TGCAGCGTTTTCCGCCAGGGTGGGGAGACCCAGTACTTC.